The T cell receptor beta chain under discussion was sequenced for a study of blood T cells in healthy people across ages. Concerning this clonotype: The target antigen is unknown.

This CDR3 comprises 14 residues. Trimming stripped 6 bases from V and 0 bases from J, with 13 bases between. Per germline, CDR1 DFQATT and CDR2 SNEGSKA (reference sequence). A second PCR, run for roughly 7 to 11 cycles, used a sample-barcoded 5' primer plus a J-beta primer mix. Each sample yielded at least 2.5 million CDR3-containing paired-end reads. One entry per CDR3 protein results from TCRdb running MiXCR on the 5' RACE reads. Counted here are about 1.8 million distinct CDR3 sequences, about 49% occurring once; the ten biggest clones make up less than 2.5%. Ten milliliters was the volume of peripheral blood drawn from each donor. Overall study results and limits: When set beside aged donors, long-lived donors presented more naive CD4+ cells and higher diversity.

The TCR sequence derives from a woman aged 40 to 50 in good health. Sequenced material: blood. The genes are TRBV20-1 and TRBJ2-3; D remains ambiguous. The CDR3 DNA reads as TGCAGTGCGCCAGTGTTTCCGAGCACAGATACGCAGTATTTT. Translating gives CSAPVFPSTDTQYF.